The 18 T cell receptor beta chains below come from one sample, sequenced in a study of early T cells in non-severe SARS-CoV-2 infection. TCRdb fed the 5' RACE reads into MiXCR, producing one record per CDR3 protein. The sample lists under 70,000 distinct CDR3 sequences, 5.9% occurring once. Sequencing was performed on whole blood, taken at baseline. The receptor set was obtained from an adult who was a healthcare worker with PCR-confirmed SARS-CoV-2 infection or an uninfected control (not recorded which).

This clonotype has just a few counts. One junction end does not reproduce the germline sequence, and a read error may be involved. This chain links TRBV20-1 with TRBJ1-2; no firm D call. CDR3 size: 10 residues. Germline values: CDR1 DFQATT, CDR2 SNEGSKA (reference sequence). The CDR3 DNA reads TGCAGTGCTATTAACGATGGCTACACCTTC. This sequence encodes CSAINDGYTF.

The rearrangement joins TRBV12-3 or TRBV12-4 to TRBJ1-1; D call uncertain. V was shortened by 7 bases and J by 4 bases, with 13 bases between the two germline ends. There are 13 residues in the CDR3. CDR3 coding DNA: TGTGCCAGCACTCTAACATGGGGCACTGAAGCTTTCTTT. Translating gives CASTLTWGTEAFF.

The chain couples TRBV10-2 to TRBJ2-7; no clear D. The length of the CDR3 is 14 residues. Germline CDR1 is WSHSY and CDR2 is SAAADI. Trimming removed 5 bases at V and 0 bases at J, with 11 bases between. The CDR3 nucleotides read TGCGCCAGCAGTTTTTCCGACAACTCCTACGAGCAGTACTTC. Translated, it gives CASSFSDNSYEQYF.

This clonotype was seen repeatedly, ten times or more. V and J are TRBV9 and TRBJ2-5; TRBD2 matches at 7 bases. The CDR3 extends over 14 amino acids. Losses at the gene ends were 0 bases for V and 5 bases for J; bases not matched to a gene: 4. CDR1 and CDR2 (germline): SGDLS, YYNGEE. This CDR3 reads CASSVGGSGETQYF. CDR3 bases: TGTGCCAGCAGCGTAGGCGGGAGCGGGGAGACCCAGTACTTC.

This clonotype was picked up a small number of times. The CDR3 reads CASSRRTSGRLNNEQFF. As DNA, the CDR3 is TGCGCCAGCAGCCGGCGGACTAGCGGGAGGTTGAACAATGAGCAGTTCTTC. The V gene is TRBV4-3, the J gene TRBJ2-1, with 14 bases aligning to TRBD2. Germline CDR1 reads LGHNA; CDR2 reads YSLEER. The V and J ends lost 4 bases and 5 bases, in that order; junction bases with no gene match: 7. The CDR3 consists of 17 residues.

This clonotype was counted ten times or more. CDR3 amino acids: CASSHRTLYEQYF. CDR3 coding DNA: TGTGCCAGCAGCCACCGAACCTTATACGAGCAGTACTTC. The chain joins TRBV6-6 to TRBJ2-7; unclear D gene. CDR3 length equals 13 residues. Deletions cut 6 bases from V and 4 bases from J, with 13 bases between. CDR1 is MNHNY and CDR2 is SVGAGI in the germline V gene (reference sequence).

This clonotype was found many times. The chain is built from TRBV29-1 and TRBJ1-4; no definite D call. The CDR3 spans 14 residues. CDR1 is SQVTM and CDR2 is ANQGSEA in the germline V gene. V lost 4 bases and J lost 7, with 16 bases in between. CDR3 in amino acids: CSVGSESGGEKLFF. In DNA, the CDR3 is TGCAGCGTTGGGTCTGAGTCGGGAGGTGAAAAACTGTTTTTT.

This clonotype was seen many times. The gene calls are TRBV7-2 and TRBJ2-7; 11 bases are shared with TRBD2. This CDR3 spans 17 amino acids. V shed 5 bases, J shed 0 bases, and the junction held 9 bases outside the gene matches. Germline V gene data show CDR1 as SGHTA and CDR2 as FQGNSA. The CDR3 DNA is TGTGCCAGCAGCGCTGGGACTAGCGGAGGGGTCTCCTACGAGCAGTACTTC. It yields the protein CASSAGTSGGVSYEQYF.

The chain combines TRBV18 with TRBJ2-5; 7 positions match TRBD2. The CDR3 extends over 14 amino acids. Germline loops: CDR1 KGHSH, CDR2 LQKENI. V was pared by 8 bases and J by 2 bases, with 8 bases of the junction left unmatched. In DNA, the CDR3 is TGTGCCAGCCAAGCATCGCGGGGGCAAGAGACCCAGTACTTC. This sequence encodes CASQASRGQETQYF.

This clonotype was counted many times. V is TRBV6-1 and J is TRBJ1-4; D possibly corresponds to TRBD1 (5 bases). Germline V gives CDR1 MNHNS, CDR2 SASEGT. Trimming shortened V by 4 bases and J by 3 bases, and 12 bases separated the two germline ends. The CDR3 covers 15 residues. The CDR3 reads CASSALSGPNEKLFF. CDR3 nucleotide sequence: TGTGCCAGCAGTGCCCTATCAGGGCCTAATGAAAAACTGTTTTTT.

The chain links TRBV27 to TRBJ2-3; D is unresolved. Trimming shortened V by 4 bases and J by 4 bases, and 18 bases separated the two germline ends. Germline assignment: CDR1 MNHEY and CDR2 SMNVEV (reference sequence). This CDR3 is built from 16 residues. The CDR3 is CASSWLRLGKADTQYF. CDR3 nucleotides: TGTGCCAGCAGTTGGCTTCGGTTAGGTAAAGCAGATACGCAGTATTTT.

The sample holds many counts of this clonotype. CDR3 sequence: CASSLGRRYEQYF. In DNA, the CDR3 is TGCGCCAGCAGCTTGGGGCGAAGATACGAGCAGTACTTC. The chain couples TRBV5-1 to TRBJ2-7; D is unresolved. The V end lost 0 bases, the J end lost 4 bases, and 8 bases lay between the germline ends. This CDR3 comprises 13 residues. Germline values: CDR1 SGHRS, CDR2 YFSETQ.

This clonotype appeared many times. The chain uses TRBV28 and TRBJ2-3; no reliable D call. This CDR3 comprises 11 residues. Germline V gene sequence: CDR1 MDHEN, CDR2 SYDVKM. V shed 3 bases and J shed 10 bases, with 8 bases lying between them. CDR3 nucleotides: TGTGCCAGCAGTTTGGTTACAGCGCAGTATTTT. This codes for CASSLVTAQYF.

This clonotype was counted a few times. This chain connects TRBV5-1 to TRBJ2-3, with TRBD2 matching over 9 bases. Trimming removed 0 bases from V and 4 bases from J; junction bases left unmatched: 6. This CDR3 is 16 amino acids long. Germline assignment: CDR1 SGHRS and CDR2 YFSETQ. The CDR3 is CASSLVASGMADTQYF. The CDR3 DNA follows: TGCGCCAGCAGCTTGGTGGCTAGCGGGATGGCAGATACGCAGTATTTT.

This clonotype has at least ten counts. This CDR3 is CASSNHLSIGYGYTF. CDR3 sequence (DNA): TGTGCCAGCAGCAATCATTTGAGCATCGGCTATGGCTACACCTTC. The V call is TRBV21-1, the J call TRBJ1-2. TRBV21-1 is marked as a pseudogene. The CDR3 is 15 residues long.

This chain uses TRBV20-1 with TRBJ2-3, with 11 bases that match TRBD2. Germline V gene data show CDR1 as DFQATT and CDR2 as SNEGSKA (reference sequence). This CDR3 has 14 amino acids. V lost 6 bases and J lost 4; bases outside the gene matches: 6. As DNA, the CDR3 is TGCAGTGCGGGGGATAGCGGGAGGGCAGATACGCAGTATTTT. Translation: CSAGDSGRADTQYF.

This clonotype has at least ten counts. V is TRBV6-5 and J is TRBJ1-2; D remains ambiguous. Germline V lookup: CDR1 MNHEY, CDR2 SVGAGI. With 6 bases removed from V and 0 bases from J, the gap between germline ends came to 14 bases. The CDR3 has 15 amino acids. For the CDR3, the DNA is TGTGCCAGCAGGCTGACCAGCCTAGCTAACTATGGCTACACCTTC. Its protein product is CASRLTSLANYGYTF.

This clonotype was counted only a few times. The chain joins TRBV5-3 to TRBJ2-1, with 8 positions matching TRBD2. TRBV5-3 has ORF status, its function being uncertain. After removal of 7 bases from V and 5 bases from J, the junction contained 8 bases not matched to a gene. The CDR3 spans 14 residues. The CDR3 loop is CARPDSGENNEQFF. The CDR3 nucleotides read TGTGCCAGACCAGATAGCGGGGAGAACAATGAGCAGTTCTTC.